This T cell receptor beta chain was captured by sequencing in a study of T cells in Graves' hyperthyroidism and ophthalmopathy. Study-level results: From stable hyperthyroidism, ophthalmopathy was separated by a 13 V-J model. Prediction of ophthalmopathy progression came a median about 6 months pre-onset. Researchers found most expanded thyroid clonotypes above 0.001 in blood as well.

The CDR3 runs 13 residues. Deletions cut 4 bases from V and 8 bases from J, with 17 bases between. The germline gives CDR1 GTSNPN, CDR2 SVGIG (reference sequence). This clonotype came up many times. Its antigen is unknown. RNA transcripts provided the source from which TCR beta CDR3 regions were amplified. First-round RT-PCR targeting the TCR CDR3 was performed with the HTBI primer set. TCRdb ran MiXCR on the multiplex PCR reads and lists one entry per CDR3 protein. The sample holds fewer than 900,000 distinct CDR3 sequences, approximately 18% seen once. The origin of this receptor is a woman between 50 and 59 years old with Graves' hyperthyroidism that later progressed to Graves' ophthalmopathy. Sequencing was done on a sample of blood. J is TRBJ1-2 and V is TRBV30; D uncertain. The CDR3 reads CAWNSARSGGYTF. The CDR3 DNA reads as TGTGCCTGGAATTCTGCCCGGAGTGGAGGCTACACCTTC. The whole variable domain, remainder taken from reference TRBV30 and TRBJ1-2, is SQTIHQWPATLVQPVGSPLSLECTVEGTSNPNLYWYRQAAGRGLQLLFYSVGIGQISSEVPQNLSASRPQDRQFILSSKKLLLSDSGFYLCAWNSARSGGYTFGSGTRLTVV.